This TCR beta chain was documented in a study of T-cell reconstitution after alpha-beta-depleted transplantation in children. Overall study findings and caveats: Among T cells one year after transplant, newly produced cells accounted for most counts and diversity. Reportedly, alpha-beta T cells present about two months post-transplant originated from several hundred expanded clones of graft origin.

Molecular barcoding with unique molecular identifiers was used for the TCRbeta library. TCRdb passed the PCR reads through MiXCR, listing each CDR3 protein once. Of 530,000 or so distinct CDR3 sequences detected, more than 20% appear once; the ten largest clones hold around 36%. This CDR3 spans 13 amino acids. Germline V gives CDR1 DFQATT, CDR2 SNEGSKA (reference sequence). V was cut by 1 base and J by 6 bases, with 10 bases left in between. As concerns this clonotype: Its antigen is as yet unknown.

The source material was PBMCs, sampled before TCRalphabeta/CD19-depleted stem cell transplant. The chain carries TRBV20-1 and TRBJ1-5; no clear D gene. The source of this sequence is a boy younger than two with Wiskott-Aldrich syndrome, due to receive a stem cell transplant. This CDR3 reads CSARGPGSQPQHF. The CDR3 nucleotides read TGCAGTGCTAGAGGTCCAGGAAGTCAGCCCCAGCATTTT.